One sample yielded the 3 T cell receptor beta chains listed below, sequenced in a study of blood T cell repertoires in COVID-19. Here immunoSEQ multiplex PCR was the method, and the copy in TCRdb shows in-frame clones only, minus some. This table has roughly 110,000 clones, 84% appearing once. The source material was peripheral blood. The source is a human donor in a cohort sampled during active COVID-19.

This chain links TRBV5-1 with TRBJ2-7, with D possibly being TRBD2 (6 bases). The germline V gene has CDR1 SGHRS and CDR2 YFSETQ. The V end lost 0 bases, the J end lost 6 bases, and 13 bases lay between the germline ends. The CDR3 runs to 14 residues. The CDR3 nucleotides are TGCGCCAGCAGCTTGGCGGGAGAACCCCCCGAGCAGTACTTC. It yields the protein CASSLAGEPPEQYF.

The genes are TRBV7-2 and TRBJ2-5; weak D call: TRBD2 (5 bases). The CDR3 runs 12 residues. The germline gives CDR1 SGHTA, CDR2 FQGNSA. Trimming took off 5 bases at V and 7 bases at J, with 11 bases between the two ends. CDR3 in DNA: TGTGCCAGCAGCCTGATACGGGGGACCCAGTACTTC. Amino acids: CASSLIRGTQYF. Looking up the rest from reference TRBV7-2 and TRBJ2-5 gives the full variable domain: GAGVSQSPSNKVTEKGKDVELRCDPISGHTALYWYRQSLGQGLEFLIYFQGNSAPDKSGLPSDRFSAERTGGSVSTLTIQRTQQEDSAVYLCASSLIRGTQYFGPGTRLLVL.

V and J are TRBV4-1 and TRBJ1-2; 7 positions agree with TRBD1. CDR1 is MGHRA, CDR2 YSYEKL, per germline. The V and J ends lost 6 bases and 5 bases, in that order; junction bases with no gene match: 6. The CDR3 covers 13 residues. The CDR3 DNA sequence: TGCGCCAGCAGGGGGACAGCGGAATATGGCTACACCTTC. Amino acid sequence: CASRGTAEYGYTF.